This TCR beta chain was retrieved from a study of T-cell reconstitution after alpha-beta-depleted transplantation in children. Study findings and constraints: Alpha-beta T cells present about two months after transplant were reported to originate from several hundred expanded graft clones. Diversity and T-cell counts at one year after transplant derived mostly from new T cells.

This clonotype was detected many times. No antigen is known for it. V shed 3 bases and J shed 9 bases, with 12 bases lying between them. The CDR3 runs 13 residues. Germline V CDR1 and CDR2: SGHTA, FQGTGA. Unique molecular identifiers were used to barcode this TCRbeta library. Each CDR3 protein gets one entry after TCRdb re-called the PCR reads with MiXCR. Of some 190,000 distinct CDR3 sequences listed, around 10% are singletons. The J gene is TRBJ2-1, the V gene TRBV7-3; possibly TRBD2 for D (6 bases). The source of this sequence is a boy aged 2-15 years with acute myeloid leukemia, due to receive a stem cell transplant. The material sequenced was PBMCs, taken before TCRalphabeta/CD19-depleted stem cell transplant. CDR3 protein: CASSFGGGLEQFF. The DNA for the CDR3 is TGTGCCAGCAGCTTCGGGGGAGGTCTTGAGCAGTTCTTC.